The 17 T cell receptor beta chains below were found in one sample sequenced in a study of blood T cell repertoires in COVID-19. The assay was immunoSEQ multiplex PCR, and TCRdb's table has in-frame clones only and misses some. The repertoire holds some 87,000 clones, with about four fifths as singletons. Input material: peripheral blood. The origin of the receptors is an elderly man with active or convalescent COVID-19.

The chain couples TRBV7-9 to TRBJ1-2; no definite D call. V was clipped by 0 bases and J by 6 bases, with 8 bases between them. This CDR3 is built from 13 residues. Germline CDR1 reads SEHNR; CDR2 reads FQNEAQ (reference sequence). CDR3 bases: TGTGCCAGCAGCTTAGCATCTATGGATGGCTACACCTTC. It is translated as CASSLASMDGYTF.

This clone was counted between two and nine times. This chain links TRBV5-1 with TRBJ2-2; perhaps TRBD2 as D (5 bases). The germline V gene has CDR1 SGHRS and CDR2 YFSETQ. The length of the CDR3 is 15 residues. The V and J ends lost 1 base and 7 bases respectively, with 14 bases between them. CDR3 in amino acids: CASSLISGGGGELFF. The CDR3, as DNA: TGCGCCAGCAGCTTGATCTCCGGAGGAGGCGGGGAGCTGTTTTTT.

This chain connects TRBV5-1 to TRBJ1-1, with D possibly matching TRBD1 (6 bases). Germline CDR1 and CDR2: SGHRS and YFSETQ. This CDR3 is 15 amino acids long. V lost 0 bases, J lost 2 bases, and 11 bases lay in between. The CDR3 DNA follows: TGCGCCAGCAGCTTGGCCGTACAGGGAAACACTGAAGCTTTCTTT. Its protein is CASSLAVQGNTEAFF.

The genes are TRBV28 and TRBJ1-2; no clear D gene. CDR1 and CDR2 from the germline V gene are MDHEN and SYDVKM. V gave up 1 base and J gave up 2 bases, with 8 bases separating them. The CDR3 sequence is 14 residues long. CDR3 amino acids: CASSLFDTNYGYTF. CDR3 coding DNA: TGTGCCAGCAGTTTATTCGACACAAACTATGGCTACACCTTC.

This chain links TRBV7-3 with TRBJ1-2; the D is unclear. Trimming shortened V by 7 bases and J by 5 bases, and 5 bases separated the two germline ends. CDR3 length equals 10 residues. The germline V gene encodes CDR1 SGHTA and CDR2 FQGTGA. Written as DNA, the CDR3 is TGTGCCAGCACCCGTTATGGCTACACCTTC. Protein sequence: CASTRYGYTF.

The rearrangement links TRBV5-5 to TRBJ2-5, with 9 bases identical to TRBD2. The CDR3 has 18 residues. CDR1 and CDR2 from the germline V gene are SGHKS and YYEKEE (reference sequence). V dropped 2 bases and J dropped 2; count of bases not matched to a gene: 13. For the CDR3, the DNA is TGTGCCAGCAGCTTCTCGGGGTTTGCGGGAGGGGGTCAAGAGACCCAGTACTTC. It encodes CASSFSGFAGGGQETQYF.

The V and J genes are TRBV6-2 or TRBV6-3 and TRBJ2-7, with D possibly TRBD2 on 8 matching bases. The CDR3 has 17 amino acids. Between the trimmed V and J ends, which lost 5 bases and 2 bases, there was a span of 22 bases. Germline V CDR1 and CDR2: MNHEY, SVGEGT. This chain's CDR3 is CASSPRGLGTVAYEQYF. The DNA of the CDR3 is TGTGCCAGCAGTCCACGGGGACTAGGGACAGTCGCCTACGAGCAGTACTTC.

This rearrangement joins TRBV10-3 to TRBJ1-6, with no clear D. Trimming left V 0 bases short and J 7 bases short, with 13 bases between. CDR1 and CDR2 (germline): ENHRY, SYGVKD. There are 16 residues in the CDR3. The CDR3 DNA sequence: TGTGCCATCAGTGAGTCGGTAGATCGAATGAATTCACCCCTCCACTTT. Residues: CAISESVDRMNSPLHF.

The chain employs TRBV15 and TRBJ2-3; TRBD2 might be the D (6 bases). V lost 0 bases, J lost 5 bases, and 18 bases lay in between. Germline CDR1 and CDR2: LNHNV and YYDKDF (reference sequence). The CDR3 has 17 amino acids. CDR3 bases: TGTGCCACCAGCAGAGAGATTGGAGGGCCCGGTATAGATACGCAGTATTTT. Translated, it gives CATSREIGGPGIDTQYF.

J is TRBJ2-7 and V is TRBV29-1; 10 bases align to TRBD2. Trimming took 4 bases from V and 6 from J; bases not matched to a gene: 9. The length of the CDR3 is 14 residues. In germline, CDR1 is SQVTM, CDR2 ANQGSEA. The CDR3 spells CSVVERGGLGEQYF. CDR3 DNA: TGCAGCGTTGTAGAGCGGGGGGGCCTGGGCGAGCAGTACTTC.

The CDR3 here is CASSLGGASSDTQYF. The CDR3 DNA follows: TGTGCCAGCAGTTTAGGAGGGGCTAGCTCCGATACGCAGTATTTT. This chain connects TRBV28 to TRBJ2-3; D is perhaps TRBD2 (6 bases). The CDR3 loop spans 15 amino acids. Germline CDR1 MDHEN, CDR2 SYDVKM. The ends were cut back, 2 bases at V and 6 bases at J, with 15 bases in the middle.

The V call is TRBV19, the J call TRBJ2-7, with 7 nucleotides matching TRBD1. Trimming cost V 6 bases and J 2 bases; bases outside gene matches: 4. The CDR3 is 13 residues long. The germline V gene has CDR1 LNHDA and CDR2 SQIVND (reference sequence). The CDR3 nucleotides are TGTGCCAGTAGCGTTGGACAGGCCTACGAGCAGTACTTC. Its protein is CASSVGQAYEQYF.

The chain uses TRBV7-7 and TRBJ2-5, with D perhaps matching TRBD2 (7 bases). This CDR3 is 15 amino acids long. Trimming took 1 base from V and 4 from J, leaving 13 bases between them. The V gene's germline CDR1 is SSHAT and CDR2 FNYEAQ (reference sequence). The CDR3 DNA reads TGTGCCAGCAGCTTAGTGGGGGGGCCCGGAGAGACCCAGTACTTC. It yields the protein CASSLVGGPGETQYF.

V gene TRBV6-6 combines with J gene TRBJ1-1; D call uncertain. Germline V lookup: CDR1 MNHNY, CDR2 SVGAGI (reference sequence). With 5 bases removed from V and 1 base from J, the gap between germline ends came to 14 bases. The CDR3 spans 15 residues. Written as DNA, the CDR3 is TGTGCCAGCAGTCTGAGCCGGGAGGGGAACACTGAAGCTTTCTTT. Translation gives CASSLSREGNTEAFF.

The chain joins TRBV27 to TRBJ2-1; a weak D match, TRBD2 (6 bases). Trimming left V 3 bases short and J 10 bases short, with 7 bases between. Germline V gives CDR1 MNHEY, CDR2 SMNVEV (reference sequence). CDR3 length: 11 amino acids. The CDR3 protein is CASSFGGEQFF. The CDR3 coding sequence is TGTGCCAGCAGTTTTGGGGGGGAGCAGTTCTTC.

CDR3 region: CASSQDLRTGGVYGYTF. CDR3 nucleotide sequence: TGCGCCAGCAGCCAAGATCTACGGACAGGGGGTGTCTATGGCTACACCTTC. The gene calls are TRBV4-3 and TRBJ1-2, with 10 bases fitting TRBD1. The germline V gene encodes CDR1 LGHNA and CDR2 YSLEER. The CDR3 is made up of 17 amino acids. The ends lost 0 bases at V and 4 bases at J; junction bases unmatched: 8.

The V call is TRBV30, the J call TRBJ1-2, with D maybe TRBD1 (5 bases). Deletions cut 2 bases from V and 0 bases from J, with 7 bases between. The CDR3 sequence is 13 residues long. Germline CDR1 GTSNPN, CDR2 SVGIG (reference sequence). CDR3 sequence (DNA): TGTGCCTGGAGTTCAGGGTCTAACTATGGCTACACCTTC. Translating gives CAWSSGSNYGYTF.